Sequencing of this T cell receptor beta chain was carried out in a study of control samples from healthy donors and cancer patients. The table came from immunoSEQ multiplex PCR; TCRdb's copy has only in-frame clones and leaves some out. Of about 89,000 clones listed, roughly 86% are singletons. Sequenced material: blood. The receptor's source is a man aged 25-45 years in good health.

Written as DNA, the CDR3 is TGTGCCAGCAGCCGCTCGGACGTCGGTTTTTTGGGCTACACCTTC. Translated, it gives CASSRSDVGFLGYTF. V gene TRBV25-1 combines with J gene TRBJ1-2; D unresolved. The CDR3 totals 15 residues. The V gene's germline CDR1 is MGHDK and CDR2 SYGVNS. V was pared by 6 bases and J by 8 bases, with 22 bases between.